Listed below are T cell receptor beta chains from one sample, sequenced in a study of control samples from healthy donors and cancer patients. TCRdb's table, derived via immunoSEQ multiplex PCR, lists solely in-frame clones and lacks some. The sample lists 50,000 or so clones; 95% to 96% were seen once. The sequenced sample consisted of blood. These TCRs come from a woman in her late teens or twenties in good health. CDR3s include the opening cysteine and the closing phenylalanine or tryptophan. A D gene is named only where the DNA matches it firmly. Some rows mark clone size as missing; the rest say once, few, many or name a class of expanded clone.

>TRBV4-1|TRBD1|TRBJ2-7|NA
CASSHRQGVNSYEQYF
TGCGCCAGCAGCCATCGACAGGGGGTAAACTCCTACGAGCAGTACTTC
>TRBV5-8|NA|TRBJ1-2|NA
CASSLGAWTAVYGYTF
TGTGCCAGCAGCTTGGGGGCGTGGACAGCGGTTTATGGCTACACCTTC
>TRBV30|NA|TRBJ1-2|NA
CAWAQELNYGYTF
TGTGCCTGGGCTCAGGAGCTAAACTATGGCTACACCTTC
>TRBV28|TRBD1|TRBJ2-1|NA
CASSFQGETNEQFF
TGTGCCAGCAGTTTTCAGGGGGAGACGAATGAGCAGTTCTTC
>TRBV6-5|NA|TRBJ2-7|NA
CASSRGQGYEQYF
TGTGCCAGCAGTCGCGGCCAGGGTTACGAGCAGTACTTC
>TRBV3-1/TRBV3-2|NA|TRBJ2-7|NA
CASGTGARYEQYF
TGTGCCAGCGGAACCGGGGCTCGGTACGAGCAGTACTTC
>TRBV5-1|NA|TRBJ2-7|once
CASSFLGSYEQYF
TGCGCCAGCAGCTTCTTAGGGAGTTACGAGCAGTACTTC
>TRBV12-3/TRBV12-4|NA|TRBJ1-3|once
CATRGGNTIYF
TGTGCCACCCGCGGGGGAAACACCATATATTTT
>TRBV6-2/TRBV6-3|NA|TRBJ2-2|NA
CASSPTEPGPGELFF
TGTGCCAGCAGCCCTACCGAACCAGGGCCCGGGGAGCTGTTTTTT
>TRBV27|NA|TRBJ1-2|NA
CASSLEYSTNYGYTF
TGTGCCAGCAGTTTAGAGTACAGCACTAACTATGGCTACACCTTC
>TRBV6-5|TRBD2|TRBJ2-1|NA
CASKERAGGNNEQFF
TGTGCCAGCAAGGAAAGGGCGGGGGGCAACAATGAGCAGTTCTTC
>TRBV29-1|NA|TRBJ1-1|NA
CSVDGLNTEAFF
TGCAGCGTTGACGGACTGAACACTGAAGCTTTCTTT
>TRBV30|TRBD2|TRBJ2-5|NA
CAWSEGLAVLQETQYF
TGTGCCTGGAGCGAGGGACTAGCGGTACTCCAAGAGACCCAGTACTTC
>TRBV5-1|TRBD1|TRBJ2-5|NA
CASSLGTGRETQYF
TGCGCCAGCAGCTTGGGGACAGGGCGAGAGACCCAGTACTTC
>TRBV7-9|TRBD2|TRBJ2-5|NA
CASSARTSGETQYF
TGTGCCAGCAGCGCGCGGACTAGTGGAGAGACCCAGTACTTC
>TRBV10-3|TRBD1|TRBJ1-2|NA
CAIGPGQGHGYTF
TGTGCCATCGGACCGGGACAGGGGCATGGCTACACCTTC
>TRBV7-3|NA|TRBJ2-2|few
CASSLSGRFPGELFF
TGTGCCAGCAGCTTATCGGGACGCTTCCCCGGGGAGCTGTTTTTT
>TRBV7-9|NA|TRBJ1-1|NA
CASSLEGRQIMNTEAFF
TGTGCCAGCAGCTTAGAGGGCAGACAGATAATGAACACTGAAGCTTTCTTT
>TRBV19|NA|TRBJ2-3|NA
CASSIVGPDTQYF
TGTGCCAGTAGTATAGTTGGACCAGATACGCAGTATTTT
>TRBV5-1|TRBD2|TRBJ2-1|once
CASSWIIQGLAGGSYNEQFF
TGCGCCAGCAGCTGGATCATCCAGGGACTAGCGGGGGGATCCTACAATGAGCAGTTCTTC
>TRBV5-4|NA|TRBJ2-5|NA
CASSLEGGETQYF
TGTGCCAGCAGCTTGGAGGGGGGAGAGACCCAGTACTTC
>TRBV5-1|TRBD1|TRBJ1-1|NA
CASSGLQGAAEAFF
TGCGCCAGCAGCGGTTTACAGGGGGCGGCTGAAGCTTTCTTT
>TRBV12-3/TRBV12-4|TRBD1|TRBJ2-3|NA
CASSFFGTGRYF
TGTGCCAGCAGTTTTTTCGGGACAGGAAGATATTTT
>TRBV19|TRBD1|TRBJ2-7|NA
CANPRRIPGQGIGWWYEQYF
TGTGCCAACCCGCGGCGGATTCCGGGACAGGGAATCGGCTGGTGGTACGAGCAGTACTTC
>TRBV6-2/TRBV6-3|NA|TRBJ1-2|NA
CASSSLLASANYGYTF
TGTGCCAGCAGTTCCCTTTTAGCCTCGGCTAACTATGGCTACACCTTC
>TRBV30|NA|TRBJ2-2|once
CAWHITGELFF
TGTGCCTGGCATATCACCGGGGAGCTGTTTTTT
>TRBV18|NA|TRBJ1-1|NA
CASSPQGWGSNEAFF
TGTGCCAGCTCACCCCAGGGGTGGGGATCGAATGAAGCTTTCTTT
>TRBV18|NA|TRBJ2-3|NA
CASSPNTDTQYF
TGTGCCAGCTCACCAAACACAGATACGCAGTATTTT
>TRBV7-6|NA|TRBJ1-1|NA
CASSLEVQGLDTEAFF
TGTGCCAGCAGCTTAGAAGTGCAGGGGCTGGACACTGAAGCTTTCTTT
>TRBV2|NA|TRBJ1-4|once
CASKRLLLPTNEKLFF
TGTGCCAGCAAAAGGTTACTACTTCCAACTAATGAAAAACTGTTTTTT
>TRBV10-2|NA|TRBJ1-1|NA
CASRTELEAFF
TGCGCCAGCAGGACAGAGCTTGAAGCTTTCTTT
>TRBV2|NA|TRBJ2-5|NA
CASSGENSNQETQYF
TGTGCCAGCAGTGGGGAGAACTCGAATCAAGAGACCCAGTACTTC
>TRBV10-3|NA|TRBJ2-5|NA
CAISGTGGPNQETQYF
TGTGCCATCAGCGGTACGGGTGGGCCTAACCAAGAGACCCAGTACTTC
>TRBV23-1|NA|TRBJ1-6|NA
CASSQSAEGSYNSPLHF
TGCGCCAGCAGTCAATCCGCAGAGGGCTCCTATAATTCACCCCTCCACTTT
>TRBV7-2|NA|TRBJ1-2|NA
CASSLFKGINGYTF
TGTGCCAGCAGCCTATTTAAGGGTATCAATGGCTACACCTTC
>TRBV2|TRBD1|TRBJ2-7|NA
CASREQGARSYEQYF
TGTGCCAGCAGAGAACAGGGGGCCCGATCCTACGAGCAGTACTTC
>TRBV7-9|NA|TRBJ2-7|few
CASGPYEQYF
TGTGCCAGCGGACCCTACGAGCAGTACTTC
>TRBV6-5|TRBD1|TRBJ1-4|NA
CASSYSWTGWEEKLFF
TGTGCCAGCAGTTACTCATGGACAGGTTGGGAGGAAAAACTGTTTTTT
>TRBV7-6|NA|TRBJ2-7|NA
CASSPQGSRTYEQYF
TGTGCCAGCAGCCCTCAGGGTTCAAGAACCTACGAGCAGTACTTC
>TRBV7-6|NA|TRBJ1-1|NA
CASSLARGGAMNTEAFF
TGTGCCAGCAGCTTAGCGCGTGGCGGGGCGATGAACACTGAAGCTTTCTTT
>TRBV12-3/TRBV12-4|NA|TRBJ1-4|NA
CASSLWINEKLFF
TGTGCCAGCAGTTTATGGATTAATGAAAAACTGTTTTTT
>TRBV6-5|NA|TRBJ1-2|NA
CASSNKGFSNYGYTF
TGTGCCAGCAGTAACAAGGGTTTCTCTAACTATGGCTACACCTTC
>TRBV4-3|NA|TRBJ1-2|NA
CASSQDRFRFGYTF
TGCGCCAGCAGCCAAGACAGGTTCCGTTTCGGCTACACCTTC
>TRBV5-4|NA|TRBJ2-7|NA
CASSRAKGYEQYF
TGTGCCAGCAGCCGCGCTAAGGGTTACGAGCAGTACTTC
>TRBV5-1|NA|TRBJ2-2|NA
CASRPGSGAGELFF
TGCGCCAGCCGGCCAGGAAGTGGGGCCGGGGAGCTGTTTTTT
>TRBV3-1/TRBV3-2|NA|TRBJ2-2|NA
CASSQAIAITGELFF
TGTGCCAGCAGCCAAGCAATAGCTATCACCGGGGAGCTGTTTTTT
>TRBV30|TRBD1|TRBJ1-1|NA
CAWSRQGDTEAFF
TGTGCCTGGTCCCGACAGGGCGACACTGAAGCTTTCTTT
>TRBV6-5|NA|TRBJ2-1|NA
CASRLRRDTYNEQFF
TGTGCCAGCAGACTAAGACGGGACACCTACAATGAGCAGTTCTTC
>TRBV7-8|TRBD2|TRBJ2-3|NA
CASSFSGVRTDTQYF
TGTGCCAGCAGCTTTAGCGGGGTTCGCACAGATACGCAGTATTTT
>TRBV6-5|TRBD1|TRBJ1-2|NA
CASSYSIGTGVFGYTF
TGTGCCAGCAGTTACTCAATCGGGACAGGGGTTTTTGGCTACACCTTC
>TRBV5-6|NA|TRBJ2-1|NA
CASSLGDRDYNEQFF
TGTGCCAGCAGCTTGGGGGATCGGGACTACAATGAGCAGTTCTTC
>TRBV19|NA|TRBJ1-1|NA
CASRFGQNTEAFF
TGTGCCAGTAGATTTGGACAGAACACTGAAGCTTTCTTT
>TRBV9|NA|TRBJ2-7|NA
CASSVAGGSEQYF
TGTGCCAGCAGCGTAGCTGGGGGTAGCGAGCAGTACTTC
>TRBV9|NA|TRBJ1-2|NA
CASSVHWTANYGYTF
TGTGCCAGCAGCGTACACTGGACAGCTAACTATGGCTACACCTTC
>TRBV12-3/TRBV12-4|TRBD1|TRBJ1-1|once
CASREGQGSAFF
TGTGCCAGCAGAGAAGGACAGGGGAGTGCTTTCTTT
>TRBV7-9|TRBD1|TRBJ2-6|NA
CASSSGQGNVLTF
TGTGCCAGCAGCTCGGGACAGGGCAACGTCCTGACTTTC
>TRBV7-8|NA|TRBJ1-2|NA
CASSWDMGAYGYTF
TGTGCCAGCAGCTGGGACATGGGGGCCTATGGCTACACCTTC
>TRBV7-9|NA|TRBJ1-2|NA
CASSRNQNLNYGYTF
TGTGCCAGCAGCAGAAATCAAAATCTTAACTATGGCTACACCTTC
>TRBV28|NA|TRBJ1-5|NA
CASSLAAGAGQPQHF
TGTGCCAGCAGTTTAGCGGCGGGGGCTGGTCAGCCCCAGCATTTT
>TRBV18|NA|TRBJ1-6|NA
CASSPLQYSPLHF
TGTGCCAGCTCACCACTTCAGTATTCACCCCTCCACTTT